The 14 T cell receptor beta chains given below trace back to one sample, sequenced in a study of T cell changes during pregnancy in multiple sclerosis. The protocol was immunoSEQ multiplex PCR, while the TCRdb copy is restricted to in-frame clones and leaves out a portion. The data show tens of thousands of clones, with nearly 95% seen just once and 0.75% to 1% held by the top ten. Sequences were derived from peripheral blood, sampled after pregnancy. These receptors were collected from a female donor with multiple sclerosis, enrolled in a pregnancy study.

The chain carries TRBV4-2 and TRBJ1-2; maybe TRBD1 (6 bases). Germline V gene data show CDR1 as LGHNA and CDR2 as YNFKEQ. V dropped 0 bases and J dropped 7 bases, with 18 bases sitting between them. The CDR3 extends over 16 amino acids. The CDR3 DNA follows: TGTGCCAGCAGCCAAGATCAATGGCAGGGGATAGCTGGCTACACCTTC. It encodes CASSQDQWQGIAGYTF.

V is TRBV9 and J is TRBJ1-1; no definite D call. From germline, CDR1 is SGDLS and CDR2 YYNGEE. The CDR3 covers 15 residues. The V and J ends lost 0 bases and 2 bases respectively, with 11 bases between them. The CDR3 bases are TGTGCCAGCAGCGTAGCGTCCCAGGTTAACACTGAAGCTTTCTTT. Amino acids: CASSVASQVNTEAFF.

V and J are TRBV5-1 and TRBJ2-7, with TRBD1 identical over 10 bases. V was pared by 3 bases and J by 7 bases, with 7 bases of the junction left unmatched. The germline V gene encodes CDR1 SGHRS and CDR2 YFSETQ. This CDR3 spans 14 amino acids. CDR3 bases: TGCGCCAGCAGCTCCCGGGACAGGGGACGTGAGCAGTACTTC. Translation gives CASSSRDRGREQYF.

This clone was seen more than once but under ten times. The chain employs TRBV5-4 and TRBJ2-2, with 9 bases matching TRBD2. Germline loops: CDR1 SGHNT, CDR2 YYREEE (reference sequence). V shed 3 bases, J shed 4 bases, and the junction held 4 bases outside the gene matches. The CDR3 runs 15 residues. CDR3 sequence reads: CASSSPAGGTGELFF. The CDR3 DNA sequence: TGTGCCAGCAGCTCCCCAGCGGGGGGCACCGGGGAGCTGTTTTTT.

The gene calls are TRBV5-8 and TRBJ2-5; 11 positions match TRBD2. CDR1 is SGHTS, CDR2 YDEGEE, per germline. The CDR3 length is 14 residues. Unmatched junction bases numbered 1, after V lost 2 bases and J lost 4 bases. The CDR3 sequence is CASSFGTSGETQYF. The CDR3 DNA sequence: TGTGCCAGCAGCTTTGGGACTAGCGGAGAGACCCAGTACTTC.

This clone was seen more than once but under ten times. The rearrangement joins TRBV9 to TRBJ1-1; D is ambiguous. The V gene's germline CDR1 is SGDLS and CDR2 YYNGEE. There are 14 residues in the CDR3. Trimming took off 0 bases at V and 2 bases at J, with 8 bases between the two ends. CDR3 in DNA: TGTGCCAGCAGCGTAGTCGGGGATAACACTGAAGCTTTCTTT. Residues: CASSVVGDNTEAFF.

This chain uses TRBV4-1 with TRBJ1-4; perhaps TRBD1 as D (6 bases). V gave up 5 bases and J gave up 8 bases, with 18 bases separating them. This CDR3 contains 15 residues. Germline-derived CDR1 and CDR2 are MGHRA and YSYEKL. Written as DNA, the CDR3 is TGCGCCAGCAGCTGGGAGAGTAGAGGGGGAGAAAAACTGTTTTTT. This translates into CASSWESRGGEKLFF.

V gene TRBV2 combines with J gene TRBJ2-1; 13 bases line up with TRBD2. J lost 4 bases, V lost 6 bases, and 6 bases had no gene match. CDR1 is SNHLY, CDR2 FYNNEI, per germline. This CDR3 has 16 residues. CDR3 region: CASRPRLAGGYNEQFF. CDR3 DNA sequence: TGTGCCAGCAGACCTCGACTAGCGGGGGGTTACAATGAGCAGTTCTTC. The full variable domain, rest sourced from reference TRBV2 and TRBJ2-1, is EPEVTQTPSHQVTQMGQEVILRCVPISNHLYFYWYRQILGQKVEFLVSFYNNEISEKSEIFDDQFSVERPDGSNFTLKIRSTKLEDSAMYFCASRPRLAGGYNEQFFGPGTRLTVL.

This chain joins TRBV2 and TRBJ2-3; D may be TRBD1 (6 bases). Trimming removed 6 bases from V and 0 bases from J, with 13 bases in between. CDR1 SNHLY and CDR2 FYNNEI come from the germline V gene. The CDR3 runs 15 residues. CDR3 DNA: TGTGCCAGCAGGCTCCAGGGGCCAAGCACAGATACGCAGTATTTT. It translates to CASRLQGPSTDTQYF.

This clone is medium-sized within its sample. The J gene is TRBJ1-5, the V gene TRBV5-5; D call uncertain. This CDR3 has 14 amino acids. The V and J ends lost 4 bases and 1 base respectively, with 9 bases between them. CDR1 is SGHKS, CDR2 YYEKEE, per germline (reference sequence). The CDR3 sequence is CASSREVSNQPQHF. The DNA for the CDR3 is TGTGCCAGCAGCCGGGAGGTGAGCAATCAGCCCCAGCATTTT.

The chain links TRBV7-8 to TRBJ2-2; D is undetermined. Trimming took off 7 bases at V and 3 bases at J, with 18 bases between the two ends. The V gene's germline CDR1 is SGHVS and CDR2 FQNEAQ. CDR3 length equals 16 residues. CDR3 nucleotides: TGTGCCAGCACCCCCCCGAGCCGATCCGACACCGGGGAGCTGTTTTTT. Its protein product is CASTPPSRSDTGELFF.

This clone is a singleton in its sample. The chain uses TRBV13 and TRBJ1-1, with a weak D call TRBD1 (5 bases). The ends were cut back, 8 bases at V and 4 bases at J, with 11 bases in the middle. There are 12 residues in the CDR3. Germline V gene lookup returns CDR1 PRHDT and CDR2 FYEKMQ (reference sequence). CDR3 amino acids: CASSEGSTEAFF. The CDR3 nucleotides are TGTGCCAGCTCGGAGGGGTCCACTGAAGCTTTCTTT. Variable domain in full (rest from reference TRBV13 and TRBJ1-1): AAGVIQSPRHLIKEKRETATLKCYPIPRHDTVYWYQQGPGQDPQFLISFYEKMQSDKGSIPDRFSAQQFSDYHSELNMSSLELGDSALYFCASSEGSTEAFFGQGTRLTVV.

This clone was found once. The chain has TRBV6-5 and TRBJ1-1, with D uncertain. CDR1 is MNHEY and CDR2 is SVGAGI in the germline V gene. Trimming removed 6 bases at V and 4 bases at J, with 12 bases between. The CDR3 contains 13 residues. Written as DNA, the CDR3 is TGTGCCAGCAGCACAAGCCGGGTCACTGAAGCTTTCTTT. Protein product: CASSTSRVTEAFF.

This chain links TRBV27 with TRBJ1-2; 8 bases align to TRBD1. With 3 bases clipped from V and 8 bases from J, the junction kept 5 bases outside the gene matches. Germline loops: CDR1 MNHEY, CDR2 SMNVEV (reference sequence). There are 13 residues in the CDR3. Written as DNA, the CDR3 is TGTGCCAGCAGTTTTGGACAGGGCAACGGCTACACCTTC. Protein: CASSFGQGNGYTF.